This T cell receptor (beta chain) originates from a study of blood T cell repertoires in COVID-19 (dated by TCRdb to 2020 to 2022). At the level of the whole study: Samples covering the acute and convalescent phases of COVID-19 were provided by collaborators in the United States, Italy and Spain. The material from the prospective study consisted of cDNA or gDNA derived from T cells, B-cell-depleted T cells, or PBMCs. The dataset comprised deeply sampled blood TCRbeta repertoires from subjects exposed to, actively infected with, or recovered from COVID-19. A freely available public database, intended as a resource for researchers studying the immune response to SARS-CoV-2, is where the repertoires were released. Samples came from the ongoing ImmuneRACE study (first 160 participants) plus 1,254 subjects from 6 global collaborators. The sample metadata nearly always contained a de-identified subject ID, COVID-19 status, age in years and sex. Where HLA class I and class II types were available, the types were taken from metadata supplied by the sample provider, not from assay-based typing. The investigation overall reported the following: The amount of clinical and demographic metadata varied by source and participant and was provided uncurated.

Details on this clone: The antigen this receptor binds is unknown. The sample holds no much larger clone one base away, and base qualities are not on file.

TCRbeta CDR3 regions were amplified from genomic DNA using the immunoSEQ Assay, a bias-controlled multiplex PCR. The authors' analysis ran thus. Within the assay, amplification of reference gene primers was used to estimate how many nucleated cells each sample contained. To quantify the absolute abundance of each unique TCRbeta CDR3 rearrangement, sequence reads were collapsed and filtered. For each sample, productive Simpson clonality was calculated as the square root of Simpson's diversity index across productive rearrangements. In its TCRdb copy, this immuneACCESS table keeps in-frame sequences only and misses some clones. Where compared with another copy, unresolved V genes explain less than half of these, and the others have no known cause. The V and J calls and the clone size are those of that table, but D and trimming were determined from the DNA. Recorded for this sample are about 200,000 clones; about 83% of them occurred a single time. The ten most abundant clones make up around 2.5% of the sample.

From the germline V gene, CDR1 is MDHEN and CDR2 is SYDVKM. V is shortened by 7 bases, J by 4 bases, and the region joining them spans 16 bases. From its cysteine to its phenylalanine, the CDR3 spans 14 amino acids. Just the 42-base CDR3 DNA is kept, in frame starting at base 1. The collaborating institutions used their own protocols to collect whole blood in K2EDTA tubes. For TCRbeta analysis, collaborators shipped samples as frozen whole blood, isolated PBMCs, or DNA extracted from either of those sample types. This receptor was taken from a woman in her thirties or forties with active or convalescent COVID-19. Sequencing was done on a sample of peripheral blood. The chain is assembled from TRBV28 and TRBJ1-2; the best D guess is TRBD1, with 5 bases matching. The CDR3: CASTPVGLSYGYTF. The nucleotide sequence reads TGTGCCAGCACCCCGGTGGGACTTTCCTATGGCTACACCTTC.